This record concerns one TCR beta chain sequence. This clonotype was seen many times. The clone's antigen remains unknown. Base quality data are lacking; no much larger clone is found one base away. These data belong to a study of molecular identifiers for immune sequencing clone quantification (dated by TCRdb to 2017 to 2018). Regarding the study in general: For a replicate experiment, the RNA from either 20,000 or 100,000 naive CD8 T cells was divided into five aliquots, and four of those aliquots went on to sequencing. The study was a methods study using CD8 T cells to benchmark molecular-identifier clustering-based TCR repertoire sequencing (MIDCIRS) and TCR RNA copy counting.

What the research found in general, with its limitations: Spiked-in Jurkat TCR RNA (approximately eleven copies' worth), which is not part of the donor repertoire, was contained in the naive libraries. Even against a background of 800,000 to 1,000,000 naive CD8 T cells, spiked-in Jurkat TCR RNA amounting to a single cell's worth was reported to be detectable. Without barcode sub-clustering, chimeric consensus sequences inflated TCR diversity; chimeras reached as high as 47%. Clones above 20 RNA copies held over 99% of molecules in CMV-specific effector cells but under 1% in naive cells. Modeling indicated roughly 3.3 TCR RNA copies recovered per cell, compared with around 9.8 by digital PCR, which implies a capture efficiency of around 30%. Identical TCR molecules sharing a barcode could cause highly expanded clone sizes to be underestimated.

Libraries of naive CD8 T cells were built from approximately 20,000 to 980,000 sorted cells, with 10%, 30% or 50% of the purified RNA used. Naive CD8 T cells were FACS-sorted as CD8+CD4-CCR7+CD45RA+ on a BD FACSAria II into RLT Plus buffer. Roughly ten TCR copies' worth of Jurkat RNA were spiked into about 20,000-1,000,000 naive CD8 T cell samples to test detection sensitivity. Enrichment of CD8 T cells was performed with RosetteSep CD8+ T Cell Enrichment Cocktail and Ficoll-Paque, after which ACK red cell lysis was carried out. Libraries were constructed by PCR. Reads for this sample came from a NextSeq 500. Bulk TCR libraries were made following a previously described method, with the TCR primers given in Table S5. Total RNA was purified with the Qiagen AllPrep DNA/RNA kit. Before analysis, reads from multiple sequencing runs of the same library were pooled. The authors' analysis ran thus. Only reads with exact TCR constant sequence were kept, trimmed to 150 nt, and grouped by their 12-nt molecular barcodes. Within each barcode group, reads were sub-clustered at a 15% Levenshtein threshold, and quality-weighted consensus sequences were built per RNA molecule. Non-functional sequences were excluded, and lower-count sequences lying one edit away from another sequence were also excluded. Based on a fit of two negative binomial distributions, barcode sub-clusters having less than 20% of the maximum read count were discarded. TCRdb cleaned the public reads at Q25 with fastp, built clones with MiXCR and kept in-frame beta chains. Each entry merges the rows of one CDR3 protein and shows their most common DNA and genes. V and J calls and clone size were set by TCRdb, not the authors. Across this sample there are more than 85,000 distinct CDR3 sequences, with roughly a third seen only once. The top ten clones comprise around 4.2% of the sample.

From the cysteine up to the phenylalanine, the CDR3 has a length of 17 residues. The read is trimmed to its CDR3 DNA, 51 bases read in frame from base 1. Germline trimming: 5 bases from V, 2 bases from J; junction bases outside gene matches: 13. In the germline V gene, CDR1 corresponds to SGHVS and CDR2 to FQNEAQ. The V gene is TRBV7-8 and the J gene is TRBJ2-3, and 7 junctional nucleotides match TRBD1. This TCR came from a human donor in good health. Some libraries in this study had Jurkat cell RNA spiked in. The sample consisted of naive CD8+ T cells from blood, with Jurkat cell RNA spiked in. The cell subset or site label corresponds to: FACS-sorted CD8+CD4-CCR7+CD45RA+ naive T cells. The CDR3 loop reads CASSPNDRAVFTDTQYF. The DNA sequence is TGTGCCAGCAGCCCAAACGACAGGGCAGTTTTCACAGATACGCAGTATTTT.